The 4 T cell receptor beta chains below come from one sample, sequenced in a study of neurological immune-mediated disorders. TCRdb analysed the 5' RACE reads with MiXCR anew, one entry per CDR3 protein. This table has 35,000 to 50,000 distinct CDR3 sequences, approximately 14% appearing once. The sample consisted of CD4+ T cells from blood. The receptors were gathered from an older woman with HTLV-1-associated myelopathy (HAM/TSP).

This clonotype was counted many times. The chain combines TRBV20-1 with TRBJ2-5; 9 bases agree with TRBD1. The junction had 6 bases not matched to a gene; V was cut back by 3 bases and J by 4 bases. Germline assignment: CDR1 DFQATT and CDR2 SNEGSKA (reference sequence). The CDR3 is 14 residues long. The CDR3, as DNA: TGCAGTGCTAGTCCTACAGGGGGCTCAGAGACCCAGTACTTC. Amino acid sequence: CSASPTGGSETQYF.

This clonotype has a count of ten or more. V usage is TRBV7-2 and J usage is TRBJ2-1; TRBD1 aligns across 8 bases. Germline V lookup: CDR1 SGHTA, CDR2 FQGNSA. V shed 5 bases and J 5 bases; nucleotides not matched to a gene: 11. The CDR3 has 16 amino acids. The CDR3 bases are TGTGCCAGCAGCCGTCGACTGGACAGGGACGACAATGAGCAGTTCTTC. This gives the protein CASSRRLDRDDNEQFF.

There are many counts of this clonotype. V and J are TRBV5-1 and TRBJ1-4, with D hard to call. Germline V gene sequence: CDR1 SGHRS, CDR2 YFSETQ. There are 18 residues in the CDR3. Between the trimmed V and J ends, which lost 0 bases and 0 bases, there was a span of 15 bases. The CDR3 bases are TGCGCCAGCAGCTTGGGACTTGAACCTACCACAACTAATGAAAAACTGTTTTTT. As protein: CASSLGLEPTTTNEKLFF.

This clonotype occurred many times. The chain uses TRBV6-2 or TRBV6-3 and TRBJ2-1, with 11 bases identical to TRBD2. The CDR3 consists of 16 residues. Germline CDR1 is MNHEY and CDR2 is SVGEGT. The junction had 8 bases not matched to a gene; V was cut back by 5 bases and J by 5 bases. The CDR3 coding sequence is TGTGCCAGCAGTCCTATAGCGGGGGGGCGCCACAATGAGCAGTTCTTC. Residues: CASSPIAGGRHNEQFF.